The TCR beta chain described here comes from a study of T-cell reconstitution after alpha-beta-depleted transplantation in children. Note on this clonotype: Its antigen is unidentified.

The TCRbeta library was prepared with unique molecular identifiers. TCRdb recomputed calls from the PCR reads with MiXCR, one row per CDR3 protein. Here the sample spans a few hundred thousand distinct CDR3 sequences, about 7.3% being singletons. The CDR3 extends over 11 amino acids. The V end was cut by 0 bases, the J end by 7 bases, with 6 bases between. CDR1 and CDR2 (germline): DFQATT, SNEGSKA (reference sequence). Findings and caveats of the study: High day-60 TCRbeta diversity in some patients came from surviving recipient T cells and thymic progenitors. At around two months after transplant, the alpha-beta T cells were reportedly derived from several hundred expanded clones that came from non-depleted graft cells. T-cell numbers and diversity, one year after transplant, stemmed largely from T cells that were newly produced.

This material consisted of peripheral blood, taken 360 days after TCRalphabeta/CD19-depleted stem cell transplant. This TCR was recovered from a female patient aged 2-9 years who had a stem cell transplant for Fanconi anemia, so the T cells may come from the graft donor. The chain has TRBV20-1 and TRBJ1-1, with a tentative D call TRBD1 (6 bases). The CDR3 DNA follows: TGCAGTGCTAGAGAACAGGGTGAAGCTTTCTTT. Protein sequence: CSAREQGEAFF.